The 26 T cell receptor beta chains presented below share a single source sample, sequenced in a study of early T cells in non-severe SARS-CoV-2 infection. From the 5' RACE reads, TCRdb called clonotypes with MiXCR, one entry per CDR3 protein. The repertoire holds tens of thousands of distinct CDR3 sequences, with approximately 13% as singletons. The sequenced sample was whole blood. The receptors stem from an adult who was a healthcare worker with PCR-confirmed SARS-CoV-2 infection or an uninfected control (not recorded which).

This clonotype showed up many times. The chain carries TRBV7-9 and TRBJ2-1; tentatively, D is TRBD1 or TRBD2 (5 bases each). Trimming left V 5 bases short and J 5 bases short, with 16 bases between. CDR1 SEHNR and CDR2 FQNEAQ come from the germline V gene (reference sequence). The CDR3 is 15 residues long. The CDR3 region has the DNA TGTGCCAGCAGCCCCACGCCGGGACCACACAATGAGCAGTTCTTC. It specifies CASSPTPGPHNEQFF. Supplemented by reference TRBV7-9 and TRBJ2-1, the full variable domain reads DTGVSQNPRHKITKRGQNVTFRCDPISEHNRLYWYRQTLGQGPEFLTYFQNEAQLEKSRLLSDRFSAERPKGSFSTLEIQRTEQGDSAMYLCASSPTPGPHNEQFFGPGTRLTVL.

This clonotype was observed at least ten times. The rearrangement links TRBV6-5 to TRBJ2-3, with D tentatively TRBD1 (6 bases). The CDR3 contains 14 residues. Germline values: CDR1 MNHEY, CDR2 SVGAGI. V lost 7 bases to trimming and J lost 3 bases, with 14 bases between them. CDR3 bases: TGTGCCAGCAATCCGGACAGCCAGACAGATACGCAGTATTTT. This gives the protein CASNPDSQTDTQYF.

The genes are TRBV2 and TRBJ1-5; D uncertain. The CDR3 extends over 11 amino acids. V gave up 3 bases and J gave up 5 bases, with 2 bases separating them. Germline values: CDR1 SNHLY, CDR2 FYNNEI. The CDR3 here is CASSDDQPQHF. The CDR3 DNA reads TGTGCCAGCAGTGATGATCAGCCCCAGCATTTT.

The chain is built from TRBV24-1 and TRBJ2-7, with D perhaps TRBD1 or TRBD2 (5 bases each). V lost 6 bases and J 9 bases, leaving 14 bases between the germline ends. The CDR3 runs 12 residues. Germline CDR1 reads KGHDR; CDR2 reads SFDVKD. CDR3 in amino acids: CATSTWGSSQYF. The CDR3 region has the DNA TGTGCCACCAGTACCTGGGGGTCCTCGCAGTACTTC.

This clonotype appeared a few times. V and J are TRBV19 and TRBJ2-4; a possible D gene is TRBD2 (6 bases). With 10 bases removed from V and 7 bases from J, the gap between germline ends came to 20 bases. The germline V gene has CDR1 LNHDA and CDR2 SQIVND (reference sequence). CDR3 size: 14 residues. The CDR3 DNA is TGTGCCACCCACCCGGGCGGGGTGTCTAACATTCAGTACTTC. Residues: CATHPGGVSNIQYF. The full variable domain, in which reference TRBV19 and TRBJ2-4 provide the parts outside the CDR3, is DGGITQSPKYLFRKEGQNVTLSCEQNLNHDAMYWYRQDPGQGLRLIYYSQIVNDFQKGDIAEGYSVSREKKESFPLTVTSAQKNPTAFYLCATHPGGVSNIQYFGAGTRLSVL.

This clonotype was detected many times. This chain links TRBV6-2 or TRBV6-3 with TRBJ2-7; 8 nucleotides match TRBD1. Germline values: CDR1 MNHEY, CDR2 SVGEGT. The CDR3 sequence is 14 residues long. The V gene end was trimmed by 5 bases and the J gene end by 4 bases; junction bases not matched to a gene: 7. The CDR3: CASSQFRGQYEQYF. CDR3 in DNA: TGTGCCAGCAGTCAATTCAGGGGGCAGTACGAGCAGTACTTC.

This clonotype was recorded a few times. The CDR3 nucleotides read TGTGCCAGCAGTTACTCGAGTGGGGGATGGGGCTATGGCTACACCTTC. Protein: CASSYSSGGWGYGYTF. V is TRBV6-6 and J is TRBJ1-2, with D possibly being TRBD1 (5 bases). V was trimmed by 0 bases and J by 4 bases, leaving 15 bases between them. The CDR3 is 16 residues long. Germline CDR1 MNHNY, CDR2 SVGAGI (reference sequence).

This clonotype was seen ten or more times. CDR3 in amino acids: CATSDPTGDNQPQHF. CDR3 DNA sequence: TGTGCCACCAGTGATCCGACAGGGGACAATCAGCCCCAGCATTTT. The chain has TRBV24-1 and TRBJ1-5; 8 bases are a match to TRBD1. Germline-derived CDR1 and CDR2 are KGHDR and SFDVKD. The CDR3 length is 15 residues. Losses at the gene ends were 3 bases for V and 3 bases for J; bases not matched to a gene: 3.

This clonotype appeared many times. V and J are TRBV12-3 or TRBV12-4 and TRBJ1-6; D ambiguous. The CDR3 totals 12 residues. Between the trimmed V and J ends, which lost 1 base and 10 bases, there was a span of 5 bases. The CDR3 region is CASSLGPSPLHF. CDR3 nucleotides: TGTGCCAGCAGTTTAGGGCCATCACCCCTCCACTTT.

The J gene is TRBJ2-3, the V gene TRBV5-1; D perhaps matches TRBD2 (6 bases). Looked up from germline, CDR1 is SGHRS and CDR2 is YFSETQ. V lost 4 bases, J lost 1 base, and 19 bases lay in between. The CDR3 covers 17 residues. CDR3 protein: CASSLVSRRDRTDTQYF. CDR3 DNA: TGCGCCAGCAGCCTCGTTTCGAGGCGGGACCGCACAGATACGCAGTATTTT.

This clonotype showed up just a few times. As DNA, the CDR3 is TGTGCCAGCAGCTTCCAGGCCTACGAGCAGTACTTC. Translating gives CASSFQAYEQYF. This chain connects TRBV7-9 to TRBJ2-7, with D unresolved. Germline V gene lookup returns CDR1 SEHNR and CDR2 FQNEAQ (reference sequence). CDR3 length: 12 amino acids. V lost 3 bases and J 2 bases, leaving 5 bases between the germline ends. The full variable domain, completed using reference TRBV7-9 and TRBJ2-7, is DTGVSQNPRHKITKRGQNVTFRCDPISEHNRLYWYRQTLGQGPEFLTYFQNEAQLEKSRLLSDRFSAERPKGSFSTLEIQRTEQGDSAMYLCASSFQAYEQYFGPGTRLTVT.

The V gene is TRBV5-1, the J gene TRBJ1-1, with D unresolved. Germline assignment: CDR1 SGHRS and CDR2 YFSETQ. The CDR3 sequence is 13 residues long. Trimming removed 1 base at V and 2 bases at J, with 6 bases between. The CDR3 nucleotides read TGCGCCAGCAGCTTGAACACAAACACTGAAGCTTTCTTT. Its protein is CASSLNTNTEAFF.

This clonotype was counted at least ten times. The chain carries TRBV7-9 and TRBJ2-2; tentatively, D is TRBD1 (6 bases). V shed 3 bases and J shed 0 bases, with 23 bases lying between them. CDR3 length: 20 amino acids. Germline CDR1 SEHNR, CDR2 FQNEAQ (reference sequence). CDR3 nucleotide sequence: TGTGCCAGCAGCTTTGTATTCGATAGGGGACATCGAGCGAACACCGGGGAGCTGTTTTTT. Its translation: CASSFVFDRGHRANTGELFF.

Only a few counts were recorded for this clonotype. This chain joins TRBV12-3 or TRBV12-4 and TRBJ2-1, with D uncertain. Between the trimmed V and J ends, which lost 8 bases and 4 bases, there was a span of 3 bases. The CDR3 is 10 amino acids. Here the CDR3 reads CASLYNEQFF. DNA for the CDR3: TGTGCCAGCCTGTACAATGAGCAGTTCTTC.

This chain connects TRBV7-9 to TRBJ2-3, with D maybe TRBD1 (5 bases). Per germline, CDR1 SEHNR and CDR2 FQNEAQ (reference sequence). Between the trimmed V and J ends, which lost 4 bases and 3 bases, there was a span of 11 bases. This CDR3 has 14 amino acids. This chain's CDR3 is CASSYTGNTDTQYF. The CDR3 coding sequence is TGTGCCAGCAGCTATACAGGCAATACAGATACGCAGTATTTT.

The CDR3 loop reads CARSQGSRGANEQFF. In DNA form, the CDR3 reads TGTGCCAGAAGCCAAGGGTCTCGGGGGGCTAATGAGCAGTTCTTC. This chain links TRBV5-3 with TRBJ2-1; D might be TRBD2 (7 bases). TRBV5-3 is identified as an open reading frame with a role that is uncertain. The V end lost 4 bases, the J end lost 7 bases, and 18 bases lay between the germline ends. This CDR3 comprises 15 residues.

This clonotype was recorded at least ten times. The CDR3 DNA follows: TGTGCCAGCAGTAACTCCCTGCCAGGGGCCTCCCACGTCCTGACTTTC. Its translation is CASSNSLPGASHVLTF. J is TRBJ2-6 and V is TRBV7-6; maybe TRBD1 (6 bases). Trimming cost V 6 bases and J 11 bases, with 23 bases left between them. Germline CDR1 is SGHVS and CDR2 is FNYEAQ. The CDR3 has 16 amino acids.

The genes are TRBV25-1 and TRBJ2-7; TRBD1 might be the D (6 bases). The CDR3 length is 13 residues. CDR1 and CDR2 from the germline V gene are MGHDK and SYGVNS. V lost 1 base, J lost 5 bases, and 9 bases lay in between. The CDR3 nucleotides are TGTGCCAGCAGTGAATGGCAGGGGAACGAGCAGTACTTC. As protein: CASSEWQGNEQYF.

The chain is built from TRBV21-1 and TRBJ2-4. TRBV21-1 is tagged as a pseudogene. The CDR3 is made up of 15 amino acids. CDR3 residues: CASRSAKRAKNIQYF. For the CDR3, the DNA is TGTGCCAGCAGATCTGCGAAGAGAGCCAAAAACATTCAGTACTTC.

Remarks on this clonotype: A junction end diverges from the germline sequence, so it may reflect a read error. The chain employs TRBV24-1 and TRBJ2-6, with no clear D. Germline assignment: CDR1 KGHDR and CDR2 SFDVKD. The CDR3 runs 14 residues. The CDR3 is CASLRPSGANVLTF. DNA of the CDR3: TGTGCCAGCTTACGGCCCTCTGGAGCCAACGTCCTGACTTTC.

The chain has TRBV19 and TRBJ2-7; 7 bases align to TRBD1. The CDR3 sequence is 13 residues long. Germline assignment: CDR1 LNHDA and CDR2 SQIVND (reference sequence). Trimming removed 7 bases from V and 5 bases from J; junction bases left unmatched: 8. The CDR3 DNA sequence: TGTGCCAGTAAGGACAGGTTTACGGACGAGCAGTACTTC. As protein: CASKDRFTDEQYF.

V and J are TRBV20-1 and TRBJ2-1; D is undetermined. This CDR3 contains 11 residues. Per germline, CDR1 DFQATT and CDR2 SNEGSKA (reference sequence). Trimming shortened V by 5 bases and J by 10 bases, and 12 bases separated the two germline ends. The CDR3 loop reads CSAQRTEEQFF. DNA of the CDR3: TGCAGTGCTCAACGTACGGAGGAGCAGTTCTTC.

This clonotype was found a few times. The chain carries TRBV14 and TRBJ2-1; 10 bases line up with TRBD2. The CDR3 consists of 18 residues. Germline V gene sequence: CDR1 SGHDN, CDR2 FVKESK. V lost 0 bases to trimming and J lost 5 bases; unmatched junction nucleotides: 10. CDR3 DNA sequence: TGTGCCAGCAGCCAAGATGGACTAGCGGCTACGCCAAACAATGAGCAGTTCTTC. Translation gives CASSQDGLAATPNNEQFF.

The V gene is TRBV7-2, the J gene TRBJ2-1; 9 bases match TRBD2. Germline V CDR1 and CDR2: SGHTA, FQGNSA. V was clipped by 1 base and J by 7 bases; unmatched bases: 5. The CDR3 loop spans 15 amino acids. Here the CDR3 DNA reads TGTGCCAGCAGCTTAGGTCTAGCGGGGAGAAATGAGCAGTTCTTC. This codes for CASSLGLAGRNEQFF.

The table lists this clonotype with a few counts. This sequence joins TRBV6-5 and TRBJ2-2; D tentatively reads TRBD1 or TRBD2 (5 bases each). V lost 5 bases, J lost 6 bases, and 16 bases lay in between. CDR1 and CDR2 (germline): MNHEY, SVGAGI. The CDR3 runs to 15 residues. This CDR3 reads CASSATGTSSGELFF. The CDR3, as DNA: TGTGCCAGCAGTGCGACCGGGACCTCCTCCGGGGAGCTGTTTTTT.

The CDR3 DNA reads as TGCGCCAGCAGCCAGAAGGGACGAGACTATGGCTACACCTTC. Translated: CASSQKGRDYGYTF. The V and J genes are TRBV4-3 and TRBJ1-2, with D possibly matching TRBD1 (5 bases). Germline CDR1 reads LGHNA; CDR2 reads YSLEER. The CDR3 has 14 residues. The germline V and J ends were trimmed by 3 bases and 3 bases, with 11 bases remaining between them.